A selection of T cell receptor beta chains follows, all from one sample in a study of T cell responses to AZD1222 COVID-19 vaccine. Here immunoSEQ multiplex PCR was the method, and the copy in TCRdb shows in-frame clones only, minus some. Here the sample spans over 40,000 clones, around 80% being singletons. The sample was peripheral blood, taken on day 0 of AZD1222 vaccination. These receptors all come from an adult in good health. Each CDR3 is given with its conserved first and last residue. Fields, in order: clone size, D gene, CDR3 length, V gene, J gene, CDR3 DNA, CDR3 protein. D genes are given only for firm matches. Not every row has a clone size; where given, it reads once, few, many or a size class.

size: few
D: NA
length: 11
V: TRBV20-1
J: TRBJ2-1
DNA: TGCAGTGCTCATCTACTTAGTGAGCAGTTCTTC
CDR3: CSAHLLSEQFF

size: once
D: NA
length: 15
V: TRBV19
J: TRBJ1-2
DNA: TGTGCCAGTACCATGGGCGGTCAGCCCAACTATGGCTACACCTTC
CDR3: CASTMGGQPNYGYTF

size: NA
D: TRBD2
length: 15
V: TRBV7-2
J: TRBJ2-5
DNA: TGTGCCAGCAGCTTAGGTAGCGGGGAACAAGAGACCCAGTACTTC
CDR3: CASSLGSGEQETQYF

size: NA
D: TRBD1
length: 13
V: TRBV3-1/TRBV3-2
J: TRBJ1-1
DNA: TGTGCCAGCAGTCGGACAGGGGGCGAGGAGTCTTTCTTT
CDR3: CASSRTGGEESFF

size: NA
D: TRBD2
length: 15
V: TRBV2
J: TRBJ2-5
DNA: TGTGCCAGCCATCCTAGCGGGGCTCGCGGAGAGACCCAGTACTTC
CDR3: CASHPSGARGETQYF

size: once
D: TRBD1
length: 14
V: TRBV15
J: TRBJ1-6
DNA: TGTGCCACAGCGTTGACAGGGTCGCATTCACCCCTCCACTTT
CDR3: CATALTGSHSPLHF

size: NA
D: TRBD1
length: 14
V: TRBV27
J: TRBJ2-7
DNA: TGTGCCAGCAGTCCCGGGACAGGGGTGGGAGAGCAGTACTTC
CDR3: CASSPGTGVGEQYF

size: NA
D: TRBD1
length: 15
V: TRBV24-1
J: TRBJ2-1
DNA: TGTGCCACCAGTGATCCCAGGACAGGGATTGATGAGCAGTTCTTC
CDR3: CATSDPRTGIDEQFF

size: NA
D: NA
length: 12
V: TRBV10-3
J: TRBJ1-2
DNA: TGTGCCACCCGGGCCCCCGGGCATGGCTACACCTTC
CDR3: CATRAPGHGYTF

size: NA
D: NA
length: 14
V: TRBV5-1
J: TRBJ2-2
DNA: TGCGCCAGCAGCTTGGGTGGGCACACCGGGGAGCTGTTTTTT
CDR3: CASSLGGHTGELFF

size: NA
D: NA
length: 12
V: TRBV6-5
J: TRBJ2-1
DNA: TGTGCCAGCAGTTCGACAGTCAATGAGCAGTTCTTC
CDR3: CASSSTVNEQFF

size: NA
D: NA
length: 13
V: TRBV12-3/TRBV12-4
J: TRBJ2-7
DNA: TGTGCCAGCAGCGAGGGGGTAACCTACGAGCAGTACTTC
CDR3: CASSEGVTYEQYF

size: NA
D: TRBD1
length: 18
V: TRBV3-1/TRBV3-2
J: TRBJ2-6
DNA: TGTGCCAGCAGCCAACAGGGACAGAGGCCCTCTGGGGCCAACGTCCTGACTTTC
CDR3: CASSQQGQRPSGANVLTF

size: NA
D: NA
length: 16
V: TRBV7-9
J: TRBJ1-2
DNA: TGTGCCAGCAGCCCGTGGTTGGTGGGGGCTGGGTATGGCTACACCTTC
CDR3: CASSPWLVGAGYGYTF

size: NA
D: NA
length: 13
V: TRBV6-2/TRBV6-3
J: TRBJ2-1
DNA: TGTGCCAGCAGCCCCCGGTGGGATATTGAGCAGTTCTTC
CDR3: CASSPRWDIEQFF

size: NA
D: NA
length: 15
V: TRBV6-1
J: TRBJ1-4
DNA: TGTGCCAGCAGTGAACGGGGAGCCCCTAATGAAAAACTGTTTTTT
CDR3: CASSERGAPNEKLFF

size: NA
D: NA
length: 15
V: TRBV5-4
J: TRBJ1-5
DNA: TGTGCCAGCAGCTTCGGAGCGGGGCAGGATCAGCCCCAGCATTTT
CDR3: CASSFGAGQDQPQHF

size: NA
D: NA
length: 16
V: TRBV3-1/TRBV3-2
J: TRBJ1-2
DNA: TGTGCCAGCAGCCAGCTTGCTACGGGCCCAGCGGGCGGCTACACCTTC
CDR3: CASSQLATGPAGGYTF

size: NA
D: NA
length: 15
V: TRBV18
J: TRBJ1-2
DNA: TGTGCCAGCTCACCCGGGTCGGAATCTAACTATGGCTACACCTTC
CDR3: CASSPGSESNYGYTF

size: NA
D: TRBD2
length: 14
V: TRBV10-2
J: TRBJ2-7
DNA: TGCGCCAGCATCGAGGGGAGGGTCGGCTACGAGCAGTACTTC
CDR3: CASIEGRVGYEQYF

size: once
D: NA
length: 14
V: TRBV5-1
J: TRBJ1-2
DNA: TGCGCCAGCAGGGAGGACGGCCCTAACTATGGCTACACCTTC
CDR3: CASREDGPNYGYTF

size: NA
D: TRBD1
length: 16
V: TRBV24-1
J: TRBJ2-1
DNA: TGTGCCACCAGTGACAGGGACAGGGGGCTTGGCAATGAGCAGTTCTTC
CDR3: CATSDRDRGLGNEQFF

size: NA
D: NA
length: 16
V: TRBV3-1/TRBV3-2
J: TRBJ2-3
DNA: TGTGCCAGCAGCCGGAACGCGGGGGCCGGGACAGATACGCAGTATTTT
CDR3: CASSRNAGAGTDTQYF

size: NA
D: NA
length: 13
V: TRBV11-2
J: TRBJ1-1
DNA: TGTGCCAGCAGCTTTAGCATGAACACTGAAGCTTTCTTT
CDR3: CASSFSMNTEAFF

size: NA
D: NA
length: 17
V: TRBV3-1/TRBV3-2
J: TRBJ2-2
DNA: TGTGCCAGCAGCCCCATAGCAGAGGTTGCAAACACCGGGGAGCTGTTTTTT
CDR3: CASSPIAEVANTGELFF

size: few
D: NA
length: 15
V: TRBV14
J: TRBJ2-7
DNA: TGTGCCAGCAGCCAAGACTGGGTAGTACCCTACGAGCAGTACTTC
CDR3: CASSQDWVVPYEQYF

size: NA
D: NA
length: 14
V: TRBV6-5
J: TRBJ2-7
DNA: TGTGCCAGCAGTTGGGACCCCAAGGCCTACGAGCAGTACTTC
CDR3: CASSWDPKAYEQYF

size: NA
D: TRBD1
length: 16
V: TRBV6-6
J: TRBJ1-1
DNA: TGTGCCAGCAGTTACGGACAGGGCGGGAGGAACACTGAAGCTTTCTTT
CDR3: CASSYGQGGRNTEAFF

size: NA
D: TRBD1
length: 13
V: TRBV5-1
J: TRBJ1-5
DNA: TGCGCCAGCAGTCCAGGGGGCTTTCAGCCCCAGCATTTT
CDR3: CASSPGGFQPQHF

size: NA
D: TRBD2
length: 15
V: TRBV6-2/TRBV6-3
J: TRBJ2-3
DNA: TGTGCCAGCAGCGACCCAGCGGGGGGACGAGATACGCAGTATTTT
CDR3: CASSDPAGGRDTQYF

size: NA
D: TRBD1
length: 14
V: TRBV5-8
J: TRBJ1-5
DNA: TGTGCCAGCAGCCCACAGGGGGCCTCTCAGCCCCAGCATTTT
CDR3: CASSPQGASQPQHF

size: NA
D: TRBD2
length: 14
V: TRBV27
J: TRBJ2-1
DNA: TGTGCCAGCAGCCGGGAGGGGGGGTACAATGAGCAGTTCTTC
CDR3: CASSREGGYNEQFF

size: NA
D: TRBD2
length: 14
V: TRBV29-1
J: TRBJ2-2
DNA: TGCAGCGTTGAACCGTCGGGAGGGGGCGGGGAGCTGTTTTTT
CDR3: CSVEPSGGGGELFF

size: NA
D: NA
length: 14
V: TRBV5-1
J: TRBJ2-1
DNA: TGCGCCAGCAGCTTAGCGGACTTTTCCTATGAGCAGTTCTTC
CDR3: CASSLADFSYEQFF

size: NA
D: NA
length: 14
V: TRBV5-1
J: TRBJ1-2
DNA: TGCGCCAGCAGGTCAGAACCACTTAACTATGGCTACACCTTC
CDR3: CASRSEPLNYGYTF

size: NA
D: NA
length: 13
V: TRBV19
J: TRBJ1-3
DNA: TGTGCCAGTAAGGGGGAGACTGGAAACACCATATATTTT
CDR3: CASKGETGNTIYF

size: NA
D: NA
length: 13
V: TRBV7-9
J: TRBJ2-3
DNA: TGTGCCAGCAGCGATCGGACCCCCGCTACGCAGTATTTT
CDR3: CASSDRTPATQYF

size: NA
D: TRBD1
length: 17
V: TRBV28
J: TRBJ1-5
DNA: TGTGCCAGCAGTTTACCCAGGGACAGGGCTAGCAATCAGCCCCAGCATTTT
CDR3: CASSLPRDRASNQPQHF

size: NA
D: TRBD1
length: 15
V: TRBV4-3
J: TRBJ1-2
DNA: TGCGCCAGCAGCCAAGATATGGGACAGAACTATGGCTACACCTTC
CDR3: CASSQDMGQNYGYTF

size: NA
D: NA
length: 15
V: TRBV5-4
J: TRBJ2-7
DNA: TGTGCCAGCAGCTTGGGGGGGAGCAGCGACTACGAGCAGTACTTC
CDR3: CASSLGGSSDYEQYF

size: NA
D: NA
length: 17
V: TRBV21-1
J: TRBJ1-1
DNA: TGTGCCAGCAGCACACAGGGGGCGGGAGGAATGAACACTGAAGCTTTCTTT
CDR3: CASSTQGAGGMNTEAFF

size: NA
D: NA
length: 14
V: TRBV18
J: TRBJ2-5
DNA: TGTGCCAGCTCACCACTTCCCGTCCAAGAGACCCAGTACTTC
CDR3: CASSPLPVQETQYF

size: few
D: TRBD1
length: 16
V: TRBV5-5
J: TRBJ1-5
DNA: TGTGCCAGCAGCTGGGAGGCAGGGGGAAAGAATCAGCCCCAGCATTTT
CDR3: CASSWEAGGKNQPQHF

size: once
D: TRBD1
length: 15
V: TRBV27
J: TRBJ1-4
DNA: TGTGCCAGCAGTTCATTACCGGGACAGGGTGAAAAACTGTTTTTT
CDR3: CASSSLPGQGEKLFF

size: NA
D: NA
length: 14
V: TRBV28
J: TRBJ1-5
DNA: TGTGCCAGCAGGGGAGAGGTAAGCAATCAGCCCCAGCATTTT
CDR3: CASRGEVSNQPQHF

size: NA
D: NA
length: 15
V: TRBV7-2
J: TRBJ2-2
DNA: TGTGCCAGCCGGTGGGGACCGGGCAGGGGCGGGGAGCTGTTTTTT
CDR3: CASRWGPGRGGELFF

size: NA
D: TRBD2
length: 14
V: TRBV25-1
J: TRBJ2-3
DNA: TGTGCCAGCAATCACGGGGGGGCCGCAGATACGCAGTATTTT
CDR3: CASNHGGAADTQYF

size: NA
D: NA
length: 14
V: TRBV28
J: TRBJ1-3
DNA: TGTGCCAGCAGCCCCGCGGGAGGTGGAAACACCATATATTTT
CDR3: CASSPAGGGNTIYF